The next 30 T cell receptor beta chains were all read from a single sample in a study of tumor-infiltrating lymphocytes in primary liver carcinoma. Synthesis of TCR beta cDNA was carried out from about 540 ng total RNA with a constant-region primer. For TCR beta, libraries were produced by three nested multiplex PCR rounds using slightly modified ARM-PCR. Each of the first two PCR rounds ran approximately 9 cycles with TRBV1-TRBV30 forward and C-beta reverse primers. TCRdb used MiXCR to reprocess the multiplex PCR reads, holding one entry per CDR3 protein. In the table there are about 21,000 distinct CDR3 sequences, about 65% of which are singletons. Joint extraction of RNA and DNA used roughly 17-32 mg of bulk tissue that was unsorted. The sample taken for sequencing was liver tumor tissue from sampling region 1. Subset in this sample: tumor region T1, superior pole. All receptors derive from a man aged 35 to 55 with primary liver carcinoma and hepatitis B virus infection.

Points on this clonotype: The CDR3 end shows no conserved phenylalanine or tryptophan, and so a read error is likely. It is unclear where the CDR3 begins or ends on the DNA, so no DNA is shown, and the CDR3 is as TCRdb lists it. V and J are TRBV5-8 and TRBJ2-1; the DNA was not compared with TRBD1, the D call given in the table. The CDR3 length is 15 residues, termini included. Per germline, CDR1 SGHTS and CDR2 YDEGEE. CDR3 amino acids: CASNLLVVVYNERFL.

Remarks on this clonotype: Relative to the germline gene, one junction end is altered; a read error may explain this. The chain joins TRBV10-2 to TRBJ1-1; D is possibly TRBD1 (6 bases). CDR3 size: 14 residues. Germline V gene sequence: CDR1 WSHSY, CDR2 SAAADI. CDR3 bases: TGCGTCTCAAGGGACGGGGGGGCCAACACTGAGGCTTTCTTT. Its translation is CVSRDGGANTEAFF.

This clonotype has ten or more counts. The chain employs TRBV30 and TRBJ1-2, with 7 bases fitting TRBD1. Germline V gene data show CDR1 as GTSNPN and CDR2 as SVGIG (reference sequence). Losses at the gene ends were 2 bases for V and 2 bases for J; bases not matched to a gene: 8. The CDR3 is 15 amino acids. CDR3 nucleotides: TGTGCCTGGAGTAAAGGGACAGCCCTAAACTATGGCTACACCTTC. This gives the protein CAWSKGTALNYGYTF.

As concerns this clonotype: A much larger clone differs from this one at a single base, so this may be a read error. The chain uses TRBV18 and TRBJ2-7; no definite D call. Trimming shortened V by 4 bases and J by 6 bases, and 7 bases separated the two germline ends. Germline CDR1 and CDR2: KGHSH and LQKENI. CDR3 length equals 11 residues. CDR3 amino acids: CASSLMGEQYF. In DNA form, the CDR3 reads TGTGCCAGCTCACTAATGGGCGAGCAGTACTTC.

This chain links TRBV11-2 with TRBJ2-1; 7 bases agree with TRBD2. CDR3 length equals 16 residues. The J segment lost 10 bases and the V segment lost 7 bases, leaving 19 bases of the junction unmatched. Germline values: CDR1 SGHAT, CDR2 FQNNGV. CDR3 protein: CASILFSSGKDGEQFF. The DNA of the CDR3 is TGTGCCAGCATCCTTTTCTCCAGCGGGAAGGATGGCGAGCAGTTCTTC.

A word on this clonotype: Here the CDR3 omits its conserved ending phenylalanine or tryptophan, so a read error is the likely source. The DNA is left out, because the CDR3 cannot be placed on it with certainty; the CDR3 is given as TCRdb lists it. The chain is built from TRBV11-2 and TRBJ2-1; TRBD1, the table's D call, lacks a check against the DNA. Per germline, CDR1 SGHAT and CDR2 FQNNGV. The CDR3 is 11 amino acids long, termini counted. The CDR3 here is CASNPGREQLL.

With regard to this clonotype: The conserved final phenylalanine or tryptophan is absent from the CDR3, which likely points to a read error. No DNA is shown, since the ends of the CDR3 on it are uncertain; the CDR3 is the one TCRdb lists. The rearrangement uses TRBV6-5 and TRBJ2-2; whether TRBD1, the table's D call, matches the DNA was not checked. From its first to its last residue, the CDR3 has 15 amino acids. Looked up from germline, CDR1 is MNHEY and CDR2 is SVGAGI. The CDR3 spells CASSYGTLNTGELFL.

The chain recombines TRBV6-2 or TRBV6-3 with TRBJ2-3, with 8 bases fitting TRBD2. Trimming cost V 6 bases and J 5 bases; bases outside gene matches: 7. This CDR3 is 14 amino acids long. Germline loops: CDR1 MNHEY, CDR2 SVGEGT. This CDR3 is CASSFKREQDTQYF. CDR3 DNA: TGTGCCAGCAGCTTCAAGCGGGAGCAAGATACGCAGTATTTT.

This chain links TRBV5-6 with TRBJ2-3; TRBD1 or TRBD2 may be the D gene (5 bases each). CDR1 and CDR2 from the germline V gene are SGHDT and YYEEEE. V was trimmed by 2 bases and J by 1 base, leaving 14 bases between them. This CDR3 region has 16 residues. CDR3 nucleotide sequence: TGTGCCAGCAGCTTCCTTGTTAGAGGGGGCACAGATACGCAGTATTTT. It translates to CASSFLVRGGTDTQYF.

The chain uses TRBV5-6 and TRBJ2-3, with D possibly TRBD1 on 6 matching bases. CDR1 is SGHDT, CDR2 YYEEEE, per germline. There are 15 residues in the CDR3. The CDR3 DNA reads as TGTGCTAACAGCACGGGACAAAGAACGTCAGGTACGCAGTATTTT. The encoded protein is CANSTGQRTSGTQYF.

Turning to this clonotype: Lacking the conserved final phenylalanine or tryptophan, this CDR3 likely reflects a read error. The chain recombines TRBV4-3 with TRBJ2-7, with D maybe TRBD2 (6 bases). The CDR3 loop spans 15 amino acids. Germline values: CDR1 LGHNA, CDR2 YSLEER. The DNA for the CDR3 is TGCGCCAGCAGCCAAGACCGGGAGACTCCCTATGAGCAGTACATC. Its translation is CASSQDRETPYEQYI.

With respect to this clonotype: Sequence at one end of the junction differs from germline and may be a read error. J is TRBJ1-2 and V is TRBV6-1; D not certain. The length of the CDR3 is 16 residues. The germline V gene encodes CDR1 MNHNS and CDR2 SASEGT. The CDR3 loop is CASSEGVGRADYGYSF. As DNA, the CDR3 is TGTGCCAGCAGTGAGGGTGTCGGCAGAGCTGACTATGGCTACAGCTTC.

The chain combines TRBV6-2 or TRBV6-3 with TRBJ1-1; no firm D call. V was pared by 9 bases and J by 0 bases, with 11 bases between. Looked up from germline, CDR1 is MNHEY and CDR2 is SVGEGT. The CDR3 loop spans 13 amino acids. The CDR3 sequence is CASYPELNTEAFF. CDR3 bases: TGTGCCAGTTACCCAGAGCTGAACACTGAAGCTTTCTTT.

Points on this clonotype: Likely a read error: the CDR3 ends without its conserved phenylalanine or tryptophan. The limits of the CDR3 on the DNA are not certain, so only TCRdb's listed CDR3 is given. CDR3 region: CAISQGDRNYGYAL. The chain uses TRBV4-1 and TRBJ1-2; TRBD1, the table's D call, lacks a check against the DNA. Including both end residues, the CDR3 is 14 amino acids long. CDR1 is MGHRA and CDR2 is YSYEKL in the germline V gene.

This clonotype has at least ten counts. The CDR3 loop is CAWSVGPYLEGGYTF. CDR3 sequence (DNA): TGTGCCTGGAGTGTAGGGCCGTATCTCGAAGGCGGCTACACCTTC. The chain is built from TRBV30 and TRBJ1-2; D gene ambiguous. V was shortened by 0 bases and J by 8 bases, with 19 bases between the two germline ends. The CDR3 is made up of 15 amino acids. Germline V gives CDR1 GTSNPN, CDR2 SVGIG (reference sequence).

On this clonotype itself: Germline is not matched at one junction end, which may reflect a read error. The chain links TRBV12-3 or TRBV12-4 to TRBJ2-2, with D possibly TRBD2 on 5 matching bases. The CDR3 runs to 13 residues. DNA for the CDR3: TGCGCCGGCAGCGGCTACTCCACCGGGGATCTGTTTTTT. Its translation is CAGSGYSTGDLFF.

About this clonotype: The junction shows a germline mismatch at one end, possibly a read error. V usage is TRBV4-1 and J usage is TRBJ2-1; D is possibly TRBD2 (7 bases). The CDR3 extends over 21 amino acids. The germline gives CDR1 MGHRA, CDR2 YSYEKL. The DNA of the CDR3 is TGCGCCAGCAGCCAAGGTACGCGGGGGCAGGGGTTCTTCACCCCCACGGATGAGCCGTTCTTT. Protein sequence: CASSQGTRGQGFFTPTDEPFF.

This clonotype was picked up many times. The chain is built from TRBV20-1 and TRBJ1-1; 7 nucleotides line up with TRBD1. J lost 0 bases, V lost 7 bases, and 5 bases had no gene match. There are 13 residues in the CDR3. Germline V gene lookup returns CDR1 DFQATT and CDR2 SNEGSKA (reference sequence). This chain's CDR3 is CSGTGRMNTEAFF. For the CDR3, the DNA is TGCAGTGGGACAGGACGCATGAACACTGAAGCTTTCTTT.

This clonotype has a count of ten or more. The chain joins TRBV7-9 to TRBJ2-1; TRBD2 matches at 11 bases. Losses at the gene ends were 5 bases for V and 7 bases for J; bases not matched to a gene: 10. The CDR3 length is 16 residues. Germline CDR1 reads SEHNR; CDR2 reads FQNEAQ (reference sequence). The CDR3 DNA reads as TGTGCCAGCAGCCCTACTAGCGGGAGTGGGAAGAATGAGCAGTTCTTC. Its protein is CASSPTSGSGKNEQFF.

With regard to this clonotype: The junction departs from germline at one end; a sequencing error may be responsible. The chain uses TRBV5-6 and TRBJ2-7; D is possibly TRBD2 (6 bases). Germline CDR1 SGHDT, CDR2 YYEEEE. The CDR3 is 15 residues long. The CDR3, as DNA: TGTGCCAGCAGCTTCATGGCCTGCGGGACGTACGAGCAATACTTC. It codes for CASSFMACGTYEQYF.

As for this clonotype: This CDR3 fails to terminate in the conserved phenylalanine or tryptophan, so it likely reflects a read error. This chain links TRBV11-2 with TRBJ2-3, with D unclear. CDR3 length: 13 amino acids. The germline V gene has CDR1 SGHAT and CDR2 FQNNGV. CDR3 coding DNA: TGCGCCAGCAGCTTGATTAGCTCAGATACGCAGTATTGT. It codes for CASSLISSDTQYC.

The chain employs TRBV5-1 and TRBJ2-5; possible D gene TRBD2, 6 bases. This CDR3 is built from 16 residues. Germline CDR1 reads SGHRS; CDR2 reads YFSETQ. Trimming took 1 base from V and 1 from J, leaving 14 bases between them. The CDR3: CASSLPGRGIQETQYF. The CDR3 DNA reads TGCGCCAGCAGCTTGCCCGGCCGGGGGATCCAAGAGACCCAGTACTTC.

Notes on this clonotype: One end of the junction fails to match germline, which may point to a read error. J is TRBJ2-2 and V is TRBV11-2; a possible D gene is TRBD1 (7 bases). This CDR3 is built from 17 residues. The germline CDR1 and CDR2 sequences are SGHAT and FQNNGV. CDR3 residues: CTSSLALGGANTGVLFF. The CDR3 DNA reads as TGTACCAGCAGCTTAGCATTAGGAGGGGCGAACACAGGGGTGCTGTTTTTC. Filled out from reference TRBV11-2 and TRBJ2-2, the complete variable domain reads EAGVAQSPRYKIIEKRQSVAFWCNPISGHATLYWYQQILGQGPKLLIQFQNNGVVDDSQLPKDRFSAERLKGVDSTLKIQPAKLEDSAVYLCTSSLALGGANTGVLFFGEGSRLTVL.

This clonotype was counted between two and nine times. At one end, the junction sequence differs from germline, possibly due to a read error. The rearrangement joins TRBV6-2 or TRBV6-3 to TRBJ1-5, with TRBD1 as a possible D gene (5 bases). The CDR3 runs to 15 residues. Per the germline V gene, CDR1 is MNHEY and CDR2 is SVGEGT. The CDR3 sequence is CASTLDSYSNQSQHF. In DNA, the CDR3 is TGTGCCAGCACCCTCGACAGTTATAGCAATCAGTCCCAGCACTTT.

The chain couples TRBV7-8 to TRBJ1-3, with D hard to call. Germline V gene sequence: CDR1 SGHVS, CDR2 FQNEAQ. CDR3 length: 15 amino acids. V was pared by 6 bases and J by 0 bases, with 12 bases between. The CDR3 DNA sequence: TGTGCCAGCAGACGCGACACATACTCTGGAAACACCATATATTTT. It codes for CASRRDTYSGNTIYF.

Regarding this clonotype: A junction end diverges from the germline sequence, so it may reflect a read error. J is TRBJ2-1 and V is TRBV4-1; 9 nucleotides line up with TRBD2. From germline, CDR1 is MGHRA and CDR2 YSYEKL. The CDR3 runs 16 residues. For the CDR3, the DNA is TGCGCCAGCAGCCAATCCGGGACTAGCAGTGACAATGAACAGTTCTTC. Its translation is CASSQSGTSSDNEQFF.

This clonotype is deemed medium-sized. The chain is built from TRBV5-5 and TRBJ2-6, with 8 bases aligning to TRBD1. The ends lost 2 bases at V and 2 bases at J; junction bases unmatched: 6. Germline V lookup: CDR1 SGHKS, CDR2 YYEKEE (reference sequence). The length of the CDR3 is 17 residues. In nucleotides, the CDR3 is TGTGCCAGCAGCTTATGGACAGGGCTTGCTGGGGCCAACGTCCTGACTTTC. This gives the protein CASSLWTGLAGANVLTF.

In regard to this clonotype: At one end the junction does not follow the germline gene, possibly because of a read error. The V gene is TRBV6-5, the J gene TRBJ2-4; 10 positions match TRBD1. CDR1 is MNHEY, CDR2 SVGAGI, per germline. The length of the CDR3 is 16 residues. CDR3 loop: CATSSPRQGAGIIQYF. DNA for the CDR3: TGTGCCACCAGTTCGCCCCGACAGGGGGCAGGAATCATTCAGTACTTC.

The chain has TRBV12-3 or TRBV12-4 and TRBJ2-3, with TRBD1 identical over 11 bases. The CDR3 sequence is 16 residues long. V was pared by 5 bases and J by 13 bases, with 17 bases of the junction left unmatched. This chain's CDR3 is CASSPGTGGVTDRKYF. Written as DNA, the CDR3 is TGTGCCAGCAGTCCGGGGACAGGGGGTGTAACAGATAGGAAGTATTTT.

As concerns this clonotype: One end of the junction varies from germline; a read error may be responsible. This chain links TRBV6-2 or TRBV6-3 with TRBJ2-2; 9 positions agree with TRBD1. Germline V gene data show CDR1 as MNHEY and CDR2 as SVGEGT. The CDR3 has 15 amino acids. CDR3 in DNA: TGCGCCAGCGAACCCGGGACAGGGCACACCGGGGAGCTGTTTTTT. Its translation: CASEPGTGHTGELFF.